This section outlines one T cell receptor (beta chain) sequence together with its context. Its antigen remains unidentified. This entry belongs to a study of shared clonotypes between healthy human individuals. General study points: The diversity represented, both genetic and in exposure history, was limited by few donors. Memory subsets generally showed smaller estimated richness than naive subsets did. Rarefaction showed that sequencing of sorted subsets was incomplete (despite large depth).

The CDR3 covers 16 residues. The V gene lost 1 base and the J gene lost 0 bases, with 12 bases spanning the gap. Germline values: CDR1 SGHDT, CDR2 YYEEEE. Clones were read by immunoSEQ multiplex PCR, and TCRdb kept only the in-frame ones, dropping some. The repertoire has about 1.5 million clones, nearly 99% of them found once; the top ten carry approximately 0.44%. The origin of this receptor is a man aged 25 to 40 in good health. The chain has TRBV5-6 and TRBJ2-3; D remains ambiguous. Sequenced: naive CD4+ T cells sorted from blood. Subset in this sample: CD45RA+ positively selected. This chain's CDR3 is CASSLKQVTSTDTQYF. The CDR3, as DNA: TGTGCCAGCAGCTTGAAGCAGGTAACTAGCACAGATACGCAGTATTTT.